This TCR beta chain was recorded in a study of cytomegalovirus exposure and HLA in healthy donors. Overall study context: When 398 donors were genotyped, 81% of them were found to fall in the Caucasian-associated ancestry cluster.

The PCR contained 60 Vbeta and 13 Jbeta primers. Measured with immunoSEQ multiplex PCR; TCRdb has only the in-frame clones, and not every one. The sample lists over 150,000 clones, more than 70% occurring once. What was sequenced was PBMCs. The TCR was taken from a boy between 2 and 15 years old in good health and CMV-seronegative.

The CDR3 DNA sequence: TGCGCCAGCAGCACTACGGGACAGGGTCGAACTGAAGCTTTCTTT. Translation: CASSTTGQGRTEAFF. This chain joins TRBV5-1 and TRBJ1-1, with 9 nucleotides matching TRBD1. This CDR3 comprises 15 residues. Per the germline V gene, CDR1 is SGHRS and CDR2 is YFSETQ. The V segment lost 4 bases and the J segment 5 bases; nucleotides outside the gene matches: 9.